These 18 T cell receptor beta chains were all obtained from the same sample, sequenced in a study of shared clonotypes between healthy human individuals. Method: immunoSEQ multiplex PCR; TCRdb's copy keeps in-frame clones and lacks some. The data show millions of clones, 90% to 95% seen once. Sequenced: naive CD4+ T cells sorted from blood. Specified subset: CD45RA+ positively selected. These receptor sequences come from a man younger than 35 in good health.

The genes are TRBV5-1 and TRBJ2-1, with 12 bases lining up with TRBD1. This CDR3 has 15 residues. Per germline, CDR1 SGHRS and CDR2 YFSETQ. V lost 4 bases to trimming and J lost 5 bases; unmatched junction nucleotides: 4. CDR3 DNA sequence: TGCGCCAGCAGCACGGGGACAGGGGGCAACAATGAGCAGTTCTTC. This gives the protein CASSTGTGGNNEQFF.

The V call is TRBV25-1, the J call TRBJ2-1, with D possibly TRBD2 on 6 matching bases. V gave up 2 bases and J gave up 6 bases, with 17 bases separating them. CDR3 length: 16 amino acids. Germline V gene data show CDR1 as MGHDK and CDR2 as SYGVNS. The CDR3 reads CASSEILPGGVNEQFF. The DNA of the CDR3 is TGTGCCAGCAGTGAAATTTTGCCCGGAGGGGTCAATGAGCAGTTCTTC.

The chain has TRBV28 and TRBJ2-7, with a weak D call TRBD2 (5 bases). V was pared by 8 bases and J by 5 bases, with 10 bases between. The CDR3 length is 11 residues. The germline CDR1 and CDR2 sequences are MDHEN and SYDVKM. The CDR3 DNA sequence: TGTGCCAGCGGGGAGATCGACGAGCAGTACTTC. Amino acid sequence: CASGEIDEQYF. The full variable domain, in which reference TRBV28 and TRBJ2-7 provide the parts outside the CDR3, is DVKVTQSSRYLVKRTGEKVFLECVQDMDHENMFWYRQDPGLGLRLIYFSYDVKMKEKGDIPEGYSVSREKKERFSLILESASTNQTSMYLCASGEIDEQYFGPGTRLTVT.

The V and J genes are TRBV30 and TRBJ1-2; D gene unclear. The length of the CDR3 is 14 residues. V was trimmed by 2 bases and J by 4 bases, leaving 14 bases between them. Germline V lookup: CDR1 GTSNPN, CDR2 SVGIG (reference sequence). In DNA form, the CDR3 reads TGTGCCTGGAGTAGGACGGACGGTGGCTATGGCTACACCTTC. This gives the protein CAWSRTDGGYGYTF.

This clone appeared once. The chain employs TRBV7-9 and TRBJ2-1; D gene ambiguous. Germline loops: CDR1 SEHNR, CDR2 FQNEAQ (reference sequence). Trimming stripped 7 bases from V and 6 bases from J, with 16 bases between. This CDR3 has 14 residues. The DNA of the CDR3 is TGTGCCAGCAACCGAATGGGTTGGGCCAATGAGCAGTTCTTC. It specifies CASNRMGWANEQFF.

The chain employs TRBV5-4 and TRBJ2-1, with D maybe TRBD1 (5 bases). The CDR3 contains 16 residues. Germline V gives CDR1 SGHNT, CDR2 YYREEE (reference sequence). V lost 4 bases and J 0 bases, leaving 14 bases between the germline ends. The CDR3 spells CASSLEGASSYNEQFF. As DNA, the CDR3 is TGTGCCAGCAGCCTGGAAGGGGCGAGCTCCTACAATGAGCAGTTCTTC.

This clone is a singleton in its sample. J is TRBJ2-5 and V is TRBV15, with D possibly matching TRBD1 (6 bases). CDR1 and CDR2 from the germline V gene are LNHNV and YYDKDF (reference sequence). The CDR3 contains 13 residues. V was clipped by 8 bases and J by 0 bases, with 10 bases between them. CDR3 protein: CATQTGNQETQYF. The CDR3 DNA reads as TGTGCCACCCAGACAGGAAACCAAGAGACCCAGTACTTC.

The chain uses TRBV6-5 and TRBJ1-4; no clear D. The germline CDR1 and CDR2 sequences are MNHEY and SVGAGI. V was cut by 6 bases and J by 7 bases, with 18 bases left in between. CDR3 length: 15 amino acids. The CDR3 coding sequence is TGTGCCAGCAGCTCCCGTCCCGATAGCGTTGAAAAACTGTTTTTT. It codes for CASSSRPDSVEKLFF.

The V gene is TRBV27, the J gene TRBJ1-6; perhaps TRBD1 as D (5 bases). Germline-derived CDR1 and CDR2 are MNHEY and SMNVEV (reference sequence). The V gene lost 1 base and the J gene lost 2 bases, with 12 bases spanning the gap. The length of the CDR3 is 17 residues. For the CDR3, the DNA is TGTGCCAGCAGTTTATTGTTTGGGGCTACCTATAATTCACCCCTCCACTTT. Residues: CASSLLFGATYNSPLHF.

The chain uses TRBV6-5 and TRBJ1-1; D remains ambiguous. V was cut by 7 bases and J by 7 bases, with 10 bases left in between. The CDR3 runs to 11 residues. Germline lookup yields CDR1 MNHEY and CDR2 SVGAGI. The CDR3, as DNA: TGTGCCAGCACTAACAGAGGTGAAGCTTTCTTT. Protein product: CASTNRGEAFF.

The table lists this clone with a count of one. CDR3 nucleotides: TGCGCCAGCAGCTACCTGGACAGGGGGCCTGGAAACACCATATATTTT. It translates to CASSYLDRGPGNTIYF. The V gene is TRBV5-1, the J gene TRBJ1-3, with 11 nucleotides matching TRBD1. Unmatched junction bases numbered 4, after V lost 3 bases and J lost 2 bases. The V gene's germline CDR1 is SGHRS and CDR2 YFSETQ. The CDR3 is 16 amino acids.

The J gene is TRBJ2-1, the V gene TRBV2; D might be TRBD2 (5 bases). The CDR3 sequence is 12 residues long. The V end was cut by 3 bases, the J end by 15 bases, with 15 bases between. Germline V lookup: CDR1 SNHLY, CDR2 FYNNEI. In DNA, the CDR3 is TGTGCCAGCAGTGAGGTGATCGGGGATAGGTTCTTC. Amino acid sequence: CASSEVIGDRFF.

The chain is built from TRBV5-1 and TRBJ2-3, with no clear D. The CDR3 covers 13 residues. Germline CDR1 is SGHRS and CDR2 is YFSETQ. With 0 bases removed from V and 10 bases from J, the gap between germline ends came to 12 bases. The CDR3 DNA is TGCGCCAGCAGCTTGGCCGGAGCCGAGGCGCAGTATTTT. It yields the protein CASSLAGAEAQYF.

On this clone: This CDR3 is also generated by other DNA sequences in the sample. The chain has TRBV5-1 and TRBJ2-3, with a weak D call TRBD1 (6 bases). Trimming removed 4 bases from V and 5 bases from J, with 8 bases in between. The CDR3 contains 12 residues. Germline V gene sequence: CDR1 SGHRS, CDR2 YFSETQ. CDR3 sequence reads: CASSQQGDTQYF. The DNA of the CDR3 is TGCGCCAGCAGCCAACAGGGAGATACGCAGTATTTT. The whole variable domain, filled in from reference TRBV5-1 and TRBJ2-3, reads KAGVTQTPRYLIKTRGQQVTLSCSPISGHRSVSWYQQTPGQGLQFLFEYFSETQRNKGNFPGRFSGRQFSNSRSEMNVSTLELGDSALYLCASSQQGDTQYFGPGTRLTVL.

The chain combines TRBV28 with TRBJ1-1, with no clear D. The V gene's germline CDR1 is MDHEN and CDR2 SYDVKM. Trimming stripped 8 bases from V and 3 bases from J, with 13 bases between. This CDR3 spans 13 amino acids. The CDR3 is CASRPSMHTEAFF. The CDR3 DNA reads TGTGCCAGCCGACCCAGCATGCACACTGAAGCTTTCTTT.

J is TRBJ2-7 and V is TRBV10-1; D possibly corresponds to TRBD1 (6 bases). V lost 4 bases to trimming and J lost 6 bases, with 13 bases between them. This CDR3 has 13 residues. Germline V gives CDR1 WNHNN, CDR2 SYGVQD (reference sequence). The CDR3 region has the DNA TGCGCCAGCAGTGTGCAGGTAGGGGGCGAGCAGTACTTC. It translates to CASSVQVGGEQYF.

J is TRBJ2-6 and V is TRBV19, with unresolved D. V was pared by 1 base and J by 2 bases, with 9 bases between. Germline lookup yields CDR1 LNHDA and CDR2 SQIVND (reference sequence). CDR3 length: 16 residues. The CDR3 nucleotides are TGTGCCAGTAGTATAGTGGGTTCTGCTGGGGCCAACGTCCTGACTTTC. The encoded protein is CASSIVGSAGANVLTF.

Points on this clone: Other DNA sequences of this sample code for an identical CDR3. This chain joins TRBV7-2 and TRBJ2-1; TRBD2 matches 14 bases. V was clipped by 4 bases and J by 9 bases; unmatched bases: 2. This CDR3 is built from 14 residues. The germline V gene has CDR1 SGHTA and CDR2 FQGNSA. CDR3: CASSSGLAGGEQFF. The CDR3, as DNA: TGTGCCAGCAGCTCCGGACTAGCGGGGGGTGAGCAGTTCTTC.